The rows below give T cell receptor beta chains drawn from one sample of a study of blood T cell repertoires in COVID-19. Data came from immunoSEQ multiplex PCR; TCRdb stores just in-frame clones and leaves some out. Among 100,000 to 120,000 clones listed, about 85% were seen once. Material: peripheral blood. All receptors derive from a middle-aged man with acute or convalescent COVID-19. The CDR3 runs from the conserved cysteine through the conserved F or W. The D gene is left open where the match is weak. The size of a clone is reported for some rows only, either as once, few or many, or as a class for expanded clones.

>TRBJ2-6|TRBD1|TRBV18|-
CASSPPFRTGAISGANVLTF
TGTGCCAGCTCACCACCCTTCAGGACAGGGGCTATTTCTGGGGCCAACGTCCTGACTTTC
>TRBJ1-2|TRBD1|TRBV6-6|-
CASSYSDGTGGRGYTF
TGTGCCAGCAGTTACTCGGACGGGACAGGGGGCCGAGGCTACACCTTC
>TRBJ1-1|-|TRBV30|few
CAWRRRLMNTEAFF
TGTGCCTGGAGACGGCGGTTGATGAACACTGAAGCTTTCTTT
>TRBJ2-3|TRBD1|TRBV29-1|-
CSVEGRQGTMAQYF
TGCAGCGTTGAGGGCAGACAGGGAACTATGGCGCAGTATTTT
>TRBJ1-1|-|TRBV2|-
CASSEGVNTEAFF
TGTGCCAGCAGTGAAGGAGTGAACACTGAAGCTTTCTTT
>TRBJ1-5|-|TRBV19|-
CASNVYNQPQHF
TGTGCCAGTAATGTCTACAATCAGCCCCAGCATTTT
>TRBJ1-2|-|TRBV28|-
CASSKISTVTKSYTF
TGTGCCAGCAGTAAAATATCGACGGTGACTAAGAGCTACACCTTC
>TRBJ1-2|TRBD1|TRBV28|few
CASLQAGTGGPSGYTF
TGTGCCAGCTTGCAGGCCGGGACAGGGGGCCCTAGTGGCTACACCTTC
>TRBJ1-2|TRBD1|TRBV14|-
CASSQMTGGYGYTF
TGTGCCAGCAGCCAAATGACAGGGGGCTATGGCTACACCTTC
>TRBJ1-2|TRBD1|TRBV28|-
CASMPGTGFNYGYTF
TGTGCCAGCATGCCCGGGACAGGGTTTAACTATGGCTACACCTTC
>TRBJ2-4|-|TRBV10-1|once
CASSDGGSIAKNIQYF
TGCGCCAGCAGTGACGGCGGTTCGATAGCCAAAAACATTCAGTACTTC
>TRBJ2-1|-|TRBV11-2|-
CASSLGAGRSYNEQFF
TGTGCCAGCAGCTTAGGAGCAGGGCGCTCCTACAATGAGCAGTTCTTC
>TRBJ2-1|-|TRBV27|once
CASSSMAGYHNEQFF
TGTGCCAGCAGTTCGATGGCGGGCTATCACAATGAGCAGTTCTTC
>TRBJ1-1|-|TRBV6-5|-
CASREGSNTEAFF
TGTGCCAGCAGAGAGGGCTCAAACACTGAAGCTTTCTTT
>TRBJ1-3|TRBD1|TRBV7-9|-
CASSLTGQSSGNTIYF
TGTGCCAGCAGTTTGACGGGACAGAGCTCTGGAAACACCATATATTTT
>TRBJ2-3|-|TRBV5-6|-
CASSWTVKNPAADTQYF
TGTGCCAGCAGCTGGACAGTAAAAAACCCGGCGGCAGATACGCAGTATTTT
>TRBJ1-1|-|TRBV12-3/TRBV12-4|-
CASRDREDTEAFF
TGTGCCAGCAGGGACCGGGAGGATACTGAAGCTTTCTTT
>TRBJ1-1|TRBD1|TRBV19|few
CASNTRDRNTEAFF
TGTGCCAGTAATACCCGGGACAGGAACACTGAAGCTTTCTTT
>TRBJ2-7|TRBD2|TRBV6-5|-
CASSAAGGASYEQYF
TGTGCCAGCAGCGCGGCGGGAGGAGCCTCCTACGAGCAGTACTTC
>TRBJ2-2|TRBD2|TRBV14|-
CASSPFPAGANTGELFF
TGTGCCAGCAGCCCGTTTCCAGCGGGGGCAAACACCGGGGAGCTGTTTTTT
>TRBJ1-1|-|TRBV12-3/TRBV12-4|-
CASTLTVNTEAFF
TGTGCCAGCACCCTGACAGTGAACACTGAAGCTTTCTTT
>TRBJ1-5|-|TRBV23-1|-
CASRLRQVSQPQHF
TGCGCCAGTAGATTGAGACAGGTGAGTCAGCCCCAGCATTTT